Following are 27 T cell receptor beta chains from one sample sequenced in a study of cytomegalovirus exposure and HLA in healthy donors. A multiplex PCR was run with 60 Vbeta primers and 13 Jbeta primers. Assay: immunoSEQ multiplex PCR; the TCRdb copy retains only in-frame clones and omits some. The table has about 92,000 clones, just under 70% seen once; the top ten hold approximately 2.7%. The source material was PBMCs. The receptor set was obtained from a man in his fifties in good health and CMV-seronegative.

The V gene is TRBV6-1, the J gene TRBJ1-2; no definite D call. Germline V gene lookup returns CDR1 MNHNS and CDR2 SASEGT. The CDR3 runs to 13 residues. V lost 4 bases to trimming and J lost 4 bases, with 10 bases between them. This CDR3 is CASSGASGYGYTF. The CDR3 coding sequence is TGTGCCAGCAGTGGGGCTTCCGGCTATGGCTACACCTTC.

The chain joins TRBV7-3 to TRBJ1-6; 9 positions agree with TRBD1. V dropped 0 bases and J dropped 10; count of bases not matched to a gene: 4. Germline assignment: CDR1 SGHTA and CDR2 FQGTGA. The length of the CDR3 is 15 residues. For the CDR3, the DNA is TGTGCCAGCAGCTTAACGGGAGGGACAGGGTCACCCCTCCACTTT. This encodes CASSLTGGTGSPLHF.

This clone was counted only a few times. The rearrangement joins TRBV5-5 to TRBJ2-1; 8 bases fit TRBD1. Germline lookup yields CDR1 SGHKS and CDR2 YYEKEE (reference sequence). The length of the CDR3 is 14 residues. V shed 4 bases and J 9 bases; nucleotides not matched to a gene: 9. This CDR3 is CASSAHADRVEQFF. DNA of the CDR3: TGTGCCAGCAGCGCACACGCGGACAGGGTTGAGCAGTTCTTC.

As DNA, the CDR3 is TGTGCCAGCACCCCGTGGGCAGGGGCCTACGAGCAGTACGTC. Amino acids: CASTPWAGAYEQYV. The chain is built from TRBV5-6 and TRBJ2-7; a possible D gene is TRBD1 (6 bases). The V gene lost 6 bases and the J gene lost 2 bases, with 15 bases spanning the gap. The CDR3 sequence is 14 residues long. CDR1 and CDR2 (germline): SGHDT, YYEEEE.

This clone was counted only a few times. The V call is TRBV30, the J call TRBJ1-5; D is uncertain. V lost 0 bases to trimming and J lost 10 bases, with 13 bases between them. CDR1 is GTSNPN, CDR2 SVGIG, per germline (reference sequence). This CDR3 has 13 amino acids. CDR3 DNA sequence: TGTGCCTGGAGTGTGAGGCTGAGATCTCCCCAGCATTTT. Amino acids: CAWSVRLRSPQHF.

The CDR3 DNA sequence: TGTGCCAGCAGCACCGGGACTTCCTACAATGAGCAGTTCTTC. The encoded protein is CASSTGTSYNEQFF. The V gene is TRBV7-2, the J gene TRBJ2-1, with a weak D call TRBD2 (6 bases). The CDR3 extends over 14 amino acids. Germline values: CDR1 SGHTA, CDR2 FQGNSA. The V and J ends lost 5 bases and 1 base respectively, with 9 bases between them.

This clone occurred a few times. The J gene is TRBJ1-1, the V gene TRBV7-3, with D unresolved. Germline V gene data show CDR1 as SGHTA and CDR2 as FQGTGA. The CDR3 sequence is 13 residues long. The V and J ends lost 3 bases and 3 bases respectively, with 8 bases between them. The CDR3 is CASSFVEDTEAFF. The DNA for the CDR3 is TGTGCCAGCAGCTTTGTCGAGGACACTGAAGCTTTCTTT.

The J gene is TRBJ1-1, the V gene TRBV6-6; the match to TRBD1 covers 8 bases. V was clipped by 8 bases and J by 8 bases; unmatched bases: 4. This CDR3 is 11 amino acids long. CDR1 is MNHNY, CDR2 SVGAGI, per germline (reference sequence). The CDR3: CASGRQGEAFF. CDR3 in DNA: TGTGCCAGCGGCCGACAGGGGGAAGCTTTCTTT.

V is TRBV28 and J is TRBJ1-5; TRBD1 aligns across 8 bases. Germline CDR1 reads MDHEN; CDR2 reads SYDVKM. The ends lost 6 bases at V and 7 bases at J; junction bases unmatched: 8. The CDR3 loop spans 14 amino acids. The CDR3 sequence is CASSLGQGGQPQHF. In DNA, the CDR3 is TGTGCCAGCAGCCTAGGACAGGGAGGCCAGCCCCAGCATTTT.

The chain couples TRBV7-8 to TRBJ1-5, with TRBD1 matching over 11 bases. CDR1 is SGHVS and CDR2 is FQNEAQ in the germline V gene. V shed 5 bases and J 4 bases; nucleotides not matched to a gene: 4. The CDR3 is 15 amino acids. The CDR3 here is CASSKDRGRNQPQHF. The DNA for the CDR3 is TGTGCCAGCAGCAAGGACAGGGGGCGTAATCAGCCCCAGCATTTT.

V usage is TRBV5-6 and J usage is TRBJ2-7, with a possible D match to TRBD2 (6 bases). The CDR3 contains 13 residues. Germline CDR1 SGHDT, CDR2 YYEEEE. Trimming removed 4 bases at V and 5 bases at J, with 13 bases between. The CDR3 region has the DNA TGTGCCAGCAGCCCATTGGGAGGTCACGAGCAGTACGTC. Translation gives CASSPLGGHEQYV.

The V call is TRBV4-2, the J call TRBJ1-2; 7 bases agree with TRBD1. In germline, CDR1 is LGHNA, CDR2 YNFKEQ. Losses at the gene ends were 3 bases for V and 8 bases for J; bases not matched to a gene: 9. The CDR3 contains 14 residues. CDR3 protein: CASSHGQATGGYTF. The CDR3 DNA sequence: TGTGCCAGCAGCCATGGACAGGCCACAGGGGGCTACACCTTC.

The chain links TRBV6-5 to TRBJ2-7, with 7 bases matching TRBD2. In germline, CDR1 is MNHEY, CDR2 SVGAGI. The CDR3 spans 14 residues. The J segment lost 0 bases and the V segment lost 7 bases, leaving 6 bases of the junction unmatched. This CDR3 is CASKLAHTSYEQYV. The CDR3 DNA is TGTGCCAGCAAACTAGCGCATACCTCCTACGAGCAGTACGTC.

The rearrangement links TRBV6-5 to TRBJ2-2; maybe TRBD1 (5 bases). The germline CDR1 and CDR2 sequences are MNHEY and SVGAGI. Trimming left V 5 bases short and J 0 bases short, with 10 bases between. This CDR3 region has 15 residues. The CDR3 sequence: CASSRQRPNTGELFF. The CDR3 nucleotides read TGTGCCAGCAGTCGACAGAGACCGAACACCGGGGAGCTGTTTTTT.

This clone turned up a few times. The chain combines TRBV19 with TRBJ1-5, with D unresolved. CDR3 length: 15 residues. V lost 7 bases and J 0 bases, leaving 13 bases between the germline ends. The germline V gene encodes CDR1 LNHDA and CDR2 SQIVND (reference sequence). The CDR3 sequence is CASTLTASSNQPQHF. The DNA for the CDR3 is TGTGCCAGTACCCTAACCGCGAGTAGCAATCAGCCCCAGCATTTT.

This clone showed up just once. V usage is TRBV11-2 and J usage is TRBJ1-1; no definite D call. CDR1 and CDR2 (germline): SGHAT, FQNNGV. Trimming removed 4 bases from V and 11 bases from J, with 17 bases in between. The CDR3 contains 13 residues. CDR3 amino acids: CASSSQHGVDAFF. CDR3 coding DNA: TGTGCCAGCAGCTCGCAGCACGGGGTTGACGCTTTCTTT.

This chain connects TRBV6-5 to TRBJ2-3, with TRBD1 matching 7 bases. This CDR3 is 15 amino acids long. Germline V gene lookup returns CDR1 MNHEY and CDR2 SVGAGI. Trimming took 2 bases from V and 0 from J; bases not matched to a gene: 2. DNA for the CDR3: TGTGCCAGCAGTTACGGGACAGAGAGCACAGATACGCAGTATTTT. This sequence encodes CASSYGTESTDTQYF.

V is TRBV4-3 and J is TRBJ1-5; no reliable D call. V dropped 4 bases and J dropped 2 bases, with 9 bases sitting between them. Per germline, CDR1 LGHNA and CDR2 YSLEER. CDR3 length equals 14 residues. The CDR3 nucleotides are TGCGCCAGCAGCCTTCTTCGGGGCAATCAGCCCCAGCATTTT. Residues: CASSLLRGNQPQHF.

The chain has TRBV27 and TRBJ2-2; D may be TRBD1 (6 bases). CDR3 size: 13 residues. Trimming took off 6 bases at V and 2 bases at J, with 7 bases between the two ends. Germline V gene sequence: CDR1 MNHEY, CDR2 SMNVEV (reference sequence). The CDR3 DNA reads as TGTGCCAGCAGGGGACACAACACCGGGGAGCTGTTTTTT. Protein: CASRGHNTGELFF.

The rearrangement uses TRBV2 and TRBJ2-7; 11 nucleotides agree with TRBD2. The germline CDR1 and CDR2 sequences are SNHLY and FYNNEI. The CDR3 length is 13 residues. Germline trimming cut 8 bases from V and 6 bases from J; bases unmatched to any gene: 6. The CDR3 reads CASGRLAGSEQYV. The DNA for the CDR3 is TGTGCCAGCGGACGACTAGCGGGAAGCGAGCAGTACGTC.

The chain is built from TRBV6-5 and TRBJ1-6, with 9 bases identical to TRBD1. The V gene's germline CDR1 is MNHEY and CDR2 SVGAGI. Unmatched junction bases numbered 5, after V lost 7 bases and J lost 7 bases. CDR3 length equals 14 residues. The CDR3, as DNA: TGTGCCAGCATGGGGGGACAGGGCAATTCACCCCTCCACTTT. This gives the protein CASMGGQGNSPLHF.

V usage is TRBV7-2 and J usage is TRBJ2-5, with a tentative D call TRBD2 (5 bases). The CDR3 has 14 amino acids. Germline CDR1 and CDR2: SGHTA and FQGNSA. V dropped 7 bases and J dropped 7 bases, with 19 bases sitting between them. CDR3 amino acids: CASNERARWGTQYF. The CDR3, as DNA: TGTGCCAGCAACGAGAGGGCTAGATGGGGGACCCAGTACTTC.

This chain joins TRBV7-3 and TRBJ2-2; no clear D gene. V lost 5 bases to trimming and J lost 4 bases, with 14 bases between them. There are 15 residues in the CDR3. Germline loops: CDR1 SGHTA, CDR2 FQGTGA. The CDR3 region is CASSRYSAGTGELFF. The CDR3 bases are TGTGCCAGCAGCCGCTATTCGGCAGGCACCGGGGAGCTGTTTTTT. Full variable domain (outside the CDR3, taken from reference TRBV7-3 and TRBJ2-2): GAGVSQTPSNKVTEKGKYVELRCDPISGHTALYWYRQSLGQGPEFLIYFQGTGAADDSGLPNDRFFAVRPEGSVSTLKIQRTERGDSAVYLCASSRYSAGTGELFFGEGSRLTVL.

This chain connects TRBV4-2 to TRBJ1-1; D is ambiguous. Germline CDR1 reads LGHNA; CDR2 reads YNFKEQ. The CDR3 length is 15 residues. Trimming pared 1 base from V and 0 bases from J, leaving 9 bases between. Here the CDR3 DNA reads TGTGCCAGCAGCCAAGGAACAGAAATGAACACTGAAGCTTTCTTT. The encoded protein is CASSQGTEMNTEAFF.

This clone has just a few counts. A read error is the likely source, as a far larger clone sits one nucleotide away. V usage is TRBV7-9 and J usage is TRBJ1-6; D gene ambiguous. The CDR3 runs to 13 residues. Trimming removed 5 bases at V and 9 bases at J, with 11 bases between. CDR1 is SEHNR and CDR2 is FQNEAQ in the germline V gene (reference sequence). The CDR3 loop is CASSDPGSSPLHF. DNA for the CDR3: TGTGCCAGCAGCGACCCGGGGAGTTCACCCCTCCACTTT.

The chain has TRBV20-1 and TRBJ1-2; 7 positions agree with TRBD1. Trimming removed 7 bases from V and 8 bases from J; junction bases left unmatched: 1. The CDR3 is 9 amino acids. Germline V gives CDR1 DFQATT, CDR2 SNEGSKA (reference sequence). The CDR3 loop is CSGQGGYTF. The CDR3 bases are TGCAGTGGACAGGGCGGCTACACCTTC.

The count of this clone is one. The V call is TRBV2, the J call TRBJ1-1; D gene unclear. The germline V gene encodes CDR1 SNHLY and CDR2 FYNNEI. Trimming removed 7 bases at V and 7 bases at J, with 13 bases between. CDR3 length: 12 residues. The CDR3 DNA reads as TGTGCCAGCAATATCGACTTGGGTGAAGCTTTCTTT. The encoded protein is CASNIDLGEAFF.